Listed below are T cell receptor beta chains from one sample, sequenced in a study of T cell repertoires in cytomegalovirus infection. TCRdb independently ran MiXCR on the reads; one entry per CDR3 protein. This table has approximately 76,000 distinct CDR3 sequences, roughly 3.5% appearing once. Material for sequencing was PBMCs. These TCRs come from a human donor in good health (CMV status not recorded). Some clones in this sample may be carry-over from other donors' samples. The CDR3 runs from the conserved cysteine through the conserved F or W. A D gene is named only where the DNA matches it firmly. Clone size reads once, few, many, or a class if the clone is expanded.

>-|TRBV10-2|11|many|TRBJ1-1
TGCGCCAGCAGTGGAGGATCTGAAGCTTTCTTT
CASSGGSEAFF
>TRBD1|TRBV6-5|14|many|TRBJ2-7
TGTGCCAGCTCCAAGGGACAGGGGGCGCGGGAGCAGTACTTC
CASSKGQGAREQYF
>-|TRBV20-1|8|many|TRBJ1-2
TGCAGTGGGAGCGGCTACACCTTC
CSGSGYTF
>-|TRBV2|13|many|TRBJ2-1
TGTGCCAGCAGTGATAATGGATACAATGAGCAGTTCTTC
CASSDNGYNEQFF
>-|TRBV20-1|12|many|TRBJ2-7
TGCAGTCCGTTTGCGGACTCCTACGAGCAGTACTTC
CSPFADSYEQYF
>-|TRBV28|14|many|TRBJ1-4
TGTGCCAGCAGGGGTCAGGGGAGTAGGGAAAAACTGTTTTTT
CASRGQGSREKLFF
>TRBD1|TRBV6-6|16|many|TRBJ1-1
TGTGCCAGCAGTTACACACCGACAGGGCTGAACACTGAAGCTTTCTTT
CASSYTPTGLNTEAFF
>-|TRBV7-2|13|many|TRBJ2-7
TGTGCCAGCAGCTTAGAGGAATCTCTCGAGCAGTACTTC
CASSLEESLEQYF
>-|TRBV2|12|many|TRBJ2-7
TGTGCCAGCAGGGCGTGGGGCTACGAGCAGTACTTC
CASRAWGYEQYF
>-|TRBV12-3/TRBV12-4|11|many|TRBJ1-2
TGTGCCAGCCTAGAGAACTATGGCTACACCTTC
CASLENYGYTF
>-|TRBV12-3/TRBV12-4|14|many|TRBJ2-7
TGTGCCAGCAGTCCCCGGGGGCAGTATTACGAGCAGTACTTC
CASSPRGQYYEQYF
>TRBD1|TRBV7-3|14|many|TRBJ1-2
TGTGCCAGCAGCCCCTCCGGACAGGGGGTTGGCTACACCTTC
CASSPSGQGVGYTF
>TRBD1|TRBV7-6|16|many|TRBJ1-1
TGTGCCAGCAGCTTAATAGCGTGGGACAGCGACCCCGAGGCTTTCTTT
CASSLIAWDSDPEAFF
>TRBD1|TRBV9|15|many|TRBJ2-7
TGTGCCAGCAGCGAGGGGACAGGGGGAAATTACGAGCAGTACTTC
CASSEGTGGNYEQYF
>-|TRBV28|13|many|TRBJ1-2
TGTGCCAGCAGTTTTTTCGGGAACGATGGCTACACCTTC
CASSFFGNDGYTF
>-|TRBV28|14|many|TRBJ1-6
TGTGCCACTAAACTAGGGCATTCCGTGAGACCCCTCCACTTT
CATKLGHSVRPLHF
>-|TRBV11-3|19|many|TRBJ2-1
TGTGCCAGCAGCTTAAGGGCCCCTGGGCAGGGTGATTTGGACAATGAGCAGTTCTTC
CASSLRAPGQGDLDNEQFF
>-|TRBV7-9|12|many|TRBJ1-1
TGTGCCAGCAGCTTAATACAGAGAGGAGCTTTCTTT
CASSLIQRGAFF
>-|TRBV19|13|many|TRBJ1-1
TGTGCCAGCCTCCGGGCCCCAAGGGCTGAAGCTTTCTTT
CASLRAPRAEAFF
>TRBD1|TRBV7-8|16|many|TRBJ2-7
TGTGCCAGCAGCTTATGGGGACGACAGGGCTCCTACGAGCAGTACTTC
CASSLWGRQGSYEQYF
>TRBD1|TRBV7-9|16|many|TRBJ2-2
TGTGCCAGCAACTGGGACAGGGGGCGCGACACCGGGGAGCTGTTTTTT
CASNWDRGRDTGELFF
>-|TRBV28|15|many|TRBJ1-2
TGTGCCAGCAGTCGACCGGACGATCCGTATAATGGCTACACCTTC
CASSRPDDPYNGYTF
>TRBD1|TRBV19|13|many|TRBJ1-2
TGTGCCAGTAGCGAGGGACAGCGGTATGGCTACACCTTC
CASSEGQRYGYTF
>TRBD1|TRBV7-8|16|many|TRBJ1-2
TGTGCCAGCAGCTCTCGGACAGGGGCCATTAACTATGGCTACACCTTC
CASSSRTGAINYGYTF
>TRBD2|TRBV20-1|14|many|TRBJ2-1
TGCAGTGCCCACGGTGGGGGGGTTACCAATGAGCAGTTCTTC
CSAHGGGVTNEQFF
>-|TRBV12-3/TRBV12-4|14|many|TRBJ1-1
TGTGCCAGCAGATGGGGCAGGGCGAACACTGAAGCTTTCTTT
CASRWGRANTEAFF
>TRBD1|TRBV4-3|15|many|TRBJ1-6
TGCGCCAGCAGCCGGGACAGGTCCTATAATTCACCCCTCCACTTT
CASSRDRSYNSPLHF
>-|TRBV7-2|16|many|TRBJ1-6
TGTGCCAGCAGCTCGCGTACAGGGAGAGTCTGGTCACCCCTCCACTTT
CASSSRTGRVWSPLHF
>TRBD1|TRBV6-1|16|many|TRBJ1-1
TGTGCCAGCAGTCCAGGGGGCATTCCGAGGAGGACTGAAGCTTTCTTT
CASSPGGIPRRTEAFF
>-|TRBV7-9|16|many|TRBJ1-2
TGTGCCAGCAGCTCGGTCCATTCGAGGACGAACTATGGCTACACCTTC
CASSSVHSRTNYGYTF
>TRBD1|TRBV7-9|14|many|TRBJ1-2
TGTGCCAGCAGCCGAGGAGACAGGGGGAATGGCTACACCTTC
CASSRGDRGNGYTF
>-|TRBV25-1|16|many|TRBJ2-6
TGTGCCAGCAGTGAATTCACAGCCTCTGGGGCCAACGTCCTGACTTTC
CASSEFTASGANVLTF
>-|TRBV18|14|many|TRBJ1-5
TGTGCCAGCTCACCACCGGGACTCAATCAGCCCCAGCATTTT
CASSPPGLNQPQHF
>TRBD1|TRBV7-2|15|many|TRBJ1-6
TGTGCCAGCAGCCCCCGGGACAGGGTGTATTCACCCCTCCACTTT
CASSPRDRVYSPLHF
>-|TRBV3-1|12|many|TRBJ1-6
TGTGCCAGCAGCCTCAAACAGGGTTCCCTCCACTTT
CASSLKQGSLHF
>TRBD1|TRBV5-1|15|many|TRBJ1-2
TGCGCCAGCAGCTTTACAGGGGAGGAGGACCATGGCTACACCTTC
CASSFTGEEDHGYTF
>-|TRBV20-1|15|many|TRBJ1-3
TGCAGTGCAAGAGACTCAGGTACCGCTGGAAACACCATATATTTT
CSARDSGTAGNTIYF
>-|TRBV6-1|17|many|TRBJ1-6
TGTGCCAGCAGTGGACCCGGGAGTAGAAAATATAATTCACCCCTCCACTTT
CASSGPGSRKYNSPLHF
>TRBD2|TRBV6-2/TRBV6-3|15|many|TRBJ2-1
TGTGCCAGCAGAGAGACTAGCGGGGGCCCTTTGGAGCAGTTCTTC
CASRETSGGPLEQFF
>TRBD1|TRBV20-1|16|many|TRBJ1-2
TGCAGTGCTAGAGGACCGGGACAGGAAGGGCGTTATGGCTACACCTTC
CSARGPGQEGRYGYTF
>-|TRBV7-8|12|many|TRBJ2-7
TGTGCCAGCAGCTTAGATCACGGGGAGCAGTACTTC
CASSLDHGEQYF
>TRBD2|TRBV7-2|14|many|TRBJ2-7
TGTGCCAGCACCATTAGCGGGGTTCACTACGAGCAGTACTTC
CASTISGVHYEQYF
>-|TRBV28|16|many|TRBJ1-4
TGTGCCAGCAGTATGCGTCCGGAAGCAACTAATGAAAAACTGTTTTTT
CASSMRPEATNEKLFF
>TRBD2|TRBV12-3/TRBV12-4|17|many|TRBJ2-1
TGTGCCAGCAGTCTCGATGTAGCGGGGGAGATACACAATGAGCAGTTCTTC
CASSLDVAGEIHNEQFF
>-|TRBV5-1|14|many|TRBJ1-2
TGCGCCAGCAGTCCGCCCACAACCAACTATGGCTACACCTTC
CASSPPTTNYGYTF
>TRBD1|TRBV7-8|15|many|TRBJ2-3
TGTGCCAGCAGCTTAGCGGGACAGTACACAGATACGCAGTATTTT
CASSLAGQYTDTQYF
>-|TRBV7-8|13|many|TRBJ1-1
TGTGCCAGCAGCCCGAGACAGCGTGGTGAAGCTTTCTTT
CASSPRQRGEAFF
>TRBD2|TRBV7-9|14|many|TRBJ2-3
TGTGCCAGCAGCGGGGGACTAGACACAGATACGCAGTATTTT
CASSGGLDTDTQYF
>-|TRBV19|15|many|TRBJ2-4
TGTGCCAGTAGTGACCGACCTAACAGTCAGGGCATTCAGTACTTC
CASSDRPNSQGIQYF
>-|TRBV19|13|many|TRBJ1-2
TGTGCCAGTAGTATAGTCAAATCGTCCGGCTACACCTTC
CASSIVKSSGYTF
>-|TRBV5-1|15|many|TRBJ1-1
TGCGCCAGCAGCTCACGTTTTGAGGTAGGAACTGAAGCTTTCTTT
CASSSRFEVGTEAFF
>TRBD2|TRBV7-8|17|many|TRBJ2-1
TGTGCCAGCACCCCGGGACTAGCGGGTAGCTCCTACAATGAGCAGTTCTTC
CASTPGLAGSSYNEQFF
>-|TRBV10-3|12|many|TRBJ1-2
TGTGCCATCAGGACAGGCTTATATGGCTACACCTTC
CAIRTGLYGYTF
>-|TRBV7-2|13|many|TRBJ2-7
TGTGCCAGCAGCCCGGACATCTCCTACGAGCAGTACTTC
CASSPDISYEQYF
>TRBD2|TRBV7-2|17|many|TRBJ2-7
TGTGCCAGCAGCCTATCTGTGTCTAGCGGGGGGGCCTACGAGCAGTACTTC
CASSLSVSSGGAYEQYF